The clone carrying this T cell receptor beta chain was found many times. Its antigen is undetermined. The data were taken from a study of early T cells in non-severe SARS-CoV-2 infection. Study as a whole: With bulk RNA from unsorted whole blood as input, sequencing yielded unpaired chains.

Trimming at V came to 0 bases and at J to 4 bases, leaving 5 bases not matched to a gene. The CDR3 runs to 15 residues. Germline lookup yields CDR1 MNHNY and CDR2 SVGAGI (reference sequence). Findings and caveats of the study: Anti-spike CD8 specificities were favored by VDJdb matching, whose results missed private and CD4 specificities.

The TCR library protocol was used to attach unique molecular identifiers. These identifiers were attached to individual cDNA molecules. One entry per CDR3 protein results from TCRdb running MiXCR on the 5' RACE reads. The top ten hold roughly a tenth of the sample, which has under 70,000 distinct CDR3 sequences, about 8% seen once. This chain uses TRBV6-6 with TRBJ2-7; 8 nucleotides line up with TRBD1. This sample comprised whole blood, obtained at baseline. This TCR was recovered from an adult who was a healthcare worker with PCR-confirmed SARS-CoV-2 infection or an uninfected control (not recorded which). This chain's CDR3 is CASSYSGTGTYEQYF. CDR3 DNA: TGTGCCAGCAGTTACTCCGGGACAGGAACATACGAGCAGTACTTC.